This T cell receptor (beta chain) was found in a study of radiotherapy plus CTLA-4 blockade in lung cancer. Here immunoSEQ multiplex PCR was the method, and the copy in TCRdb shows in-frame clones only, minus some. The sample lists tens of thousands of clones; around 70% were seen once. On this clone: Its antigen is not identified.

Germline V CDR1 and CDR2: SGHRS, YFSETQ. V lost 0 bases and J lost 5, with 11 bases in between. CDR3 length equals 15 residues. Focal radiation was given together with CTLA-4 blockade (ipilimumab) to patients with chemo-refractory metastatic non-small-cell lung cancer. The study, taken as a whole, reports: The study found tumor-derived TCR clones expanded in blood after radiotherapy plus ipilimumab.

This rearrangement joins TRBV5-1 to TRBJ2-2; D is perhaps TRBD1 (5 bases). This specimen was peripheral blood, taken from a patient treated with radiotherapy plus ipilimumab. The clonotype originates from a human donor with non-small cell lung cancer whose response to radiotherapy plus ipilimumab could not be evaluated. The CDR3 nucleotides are TGCGCCAGCAGCTTGGCGACAGACCTTACCGGGGAGCTGTTTTTT. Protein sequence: CASSLATDLTGELFF. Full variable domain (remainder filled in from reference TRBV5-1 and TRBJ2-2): KAGVTQTPRYLIKTRGQQVTLSCSPISGHRSVSWYQQTPGQGLQFLFEYFSETQRNKGNFPGRFSGRQFSNSRSEMNVSTLELGDSALYLCASSLATDLTGELFFGEGSRLTVL.